This T cell receptor beta chain was sequenced for a study of shared clonotypes between healthy human individuals. Study as a whole: The donors, two women and a few men, were aged 18 to 49.

Findings and limits, study-wide: Generation of non-shared clonotypes was less probable than generation of clonotypes shared by all four donors.

Remarks on this clone: Its antigen is unidentified.

Sorted-subset replicate PCRs used about 0.2 ug DNA, 25,000 to 30,000 T cell genomes. The assay was immunoSEQ multiplex PCR, and TCRdb's table has in-frame clones only and misses some. Found here are about 2.4 million clones, over 85% of them singletons; the top ten hold about 0.38%. CD4+ cells yielded CD45RA+ naive and CD45RA-negative memory subsets. Germline CDR1 and CDR2: LNHDA and SQIVND (reference sequence). Trimming took 3 bases from V and 7 from J, leaving 12 bases between them. The CDR3 sequence is 13 residues long. The source is a man younger than 35 in good health. Some clones in this sample may be carry-over from other donors' samples. The V call is TRBV19, the J call TRBJ2-5; D perhaps matches TRBD2 (5 bases). The material sequenced was naive CD4+ T cells from PBMCs. The subset was: CD45RA+ positively selected. The CDR3 sequence is CASSIRDSVTQYF. The CDR3 nucleotides are TGTGCCAGTAGTATCCGGGATAGCGTGACCCAGTACTTC.